Reported below is one T cell receptor beta chain. What it recognizes is unknown. This entry is derived from a study of PD-1 blockade in classical Hodgkin lymphoma. The repertoire was sequenced with immunoSEQ multiplex PCR; TCRdb's copy has only in-frame clones and lacks some. The data contain tens of thousands of clones, roughly two thirds of them singletons. The study, taken as a whole, reports: In newly diagnosed patients, baseline TCR diversity was reportedly below that of healthy donors. CD4+ TCR diversity, unlike CD8+, rose significantly by C4D1. The baseline diversity of complete responders showed similarity to that of newly diagnosed patients.

Relapse was seen in all patients after autologous stem cell transplantation, and brentuximab vedotin exposure was variable. Germline V CDR1 and CDR2: MGHDK, SYGVNS. The CDR3 extends over 12 amino acids. V lost 9 bases, J lost 2 bases, and 2 bases stayed unmatched. Specimen: peripheral blood mononuclear cells (PBMCs), collected at baseline. V gene TRBV25-1 combines with J gene TRBJ2-3, with TRBD2 identical over 7 bases. This clonotype was obtained from a human donor with classical Hodgkin lymphoma. The CDR3 loop reads CASSGYTDTQYF. CDR3 in DNA: TGTGCCAGTAGCGGGTACACAGATACGCAGTATTTT.